This TCR beta chain derives from a study of T cell responses to AZD1222 COVID-19 vaccine. General study findings and limits: As reported, nearly half of all spike-specific TCRs target variant regions that are unmutated.

Turning to this clone: The antigen is unknown.

Sequencing used immunoSEQ multiplex PCR; TCRdb keeps in-frame clones, though not all of them. The sample lists about 150,000 clones; roughly nine tenths were seen once. This CDR3 comprises 14 residues. In germline, CDR1 is SGHRS, CDR2 YFSETQ. V shed 0 bases and J shed 3 bases, with 7 bases lying between them. The specimen comprised peripheral blood, sampled on day 0 of AZD1222 vaccination. The sequence was collected from an adult in good health. The rearrangement links TRBV5-1 to TRBJ1-5; D is perhaps TRBD1 (5 bases). For the CDR3, the DNA is TGCGCCAGCAGCTTGGAAGGGACCAATCAGCCCCAGCATTTT. This gives the protein CASSLEGTNQPQHF.